The clone carrying this T cell receptor (beta chain) showed up many times. Its cognate antigen is unknown. V lost 4 bases to trimming and J lost 2 bases, with 13 bases between them. Germline V gene data show CDR1 as SGDLS and CDR2 as YYNGEE. The CDR3 totals 14 residues. The data derive from a study of CD8 T cells in ankylosing spondylitis. Quantitative 5'-RACE with molecular barcodes generated TCR beta libraries. TCRdb re-called the 5' RACE reads with MiXCR, one entry per CDR3 protein. The sample has approximately 42,000 distinct CDR3 sequences, just under 4% seen once. Study outcomes and limitations: CD8+ disease-linked clones were present at relatively low frequencies in blood.

Sequenced input: blood, either unsorted or a sorted T cell fraction (not recorded which). The V gene is TRBV9, the J gene TRBJ2-7; D gene uncertain. The sequence was obtained from a female donor with ankylosing spondylitis or in good health (not recorded which). The DNA for the CDR3 is TGTGCCAGCAGCCCGTTTCCTATTCCCTACGAGCAGTACTTC. As protein: CASSPFPIPYEQYF.